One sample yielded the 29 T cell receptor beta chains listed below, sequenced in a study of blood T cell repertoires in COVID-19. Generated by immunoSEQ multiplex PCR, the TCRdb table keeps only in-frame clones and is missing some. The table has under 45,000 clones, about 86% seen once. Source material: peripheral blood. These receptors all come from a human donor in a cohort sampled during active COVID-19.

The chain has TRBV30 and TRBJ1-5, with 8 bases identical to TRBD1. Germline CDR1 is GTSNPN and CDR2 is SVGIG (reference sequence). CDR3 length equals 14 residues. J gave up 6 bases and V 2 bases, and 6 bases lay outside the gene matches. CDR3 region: CAWSTGGKSQPQHF. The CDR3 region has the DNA TGTGCCTGGAGTACAGGGGGTAAGAGTCAGCCCCAGCATTTT.

The chain's CDR3 is CASSLFGDSNVYGYTF. The CDR3 DNA reads as TGTGCCAGCAGTTTATTTGGGGACAGTAATGTCTATGGCTACACCTTC. The V call is TRBV27, the J call TRBJ1-2, with 7 bases lining up with TRBD1. Germline V CDR1 and CDR2: MNHEY, SMNVEV (reference sequence). The CDR3 has 16 residues. J gave up 4 bases and V 1 base, and 9 bases lay outside the gene matches.

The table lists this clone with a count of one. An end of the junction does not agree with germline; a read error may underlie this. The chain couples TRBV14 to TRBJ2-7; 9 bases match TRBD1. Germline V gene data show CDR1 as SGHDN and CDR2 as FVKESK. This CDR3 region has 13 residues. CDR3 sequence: CASSPGQGYKQYF. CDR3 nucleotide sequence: TGTGCCAGCAGCCCGGGACAGGGCTACAAGCAGTACTTC.

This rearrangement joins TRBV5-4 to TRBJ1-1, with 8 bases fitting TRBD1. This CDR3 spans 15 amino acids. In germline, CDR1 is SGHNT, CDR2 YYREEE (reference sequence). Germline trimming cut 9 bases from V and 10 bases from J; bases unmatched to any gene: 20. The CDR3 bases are TGTGCCACTACAACCCCGGGACAGGAGGGAAAGGGAGCTTTCTTT. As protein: CATTTPGQEGKGAFF.

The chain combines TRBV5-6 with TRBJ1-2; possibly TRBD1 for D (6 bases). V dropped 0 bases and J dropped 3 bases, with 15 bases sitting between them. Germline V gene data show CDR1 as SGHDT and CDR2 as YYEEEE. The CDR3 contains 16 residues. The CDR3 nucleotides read TGTGCCAGCAGCTTGGACCTGACAGGCCAATACTATGGCTACACCTTC. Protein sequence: CASSLDLTGQYYGYTF.

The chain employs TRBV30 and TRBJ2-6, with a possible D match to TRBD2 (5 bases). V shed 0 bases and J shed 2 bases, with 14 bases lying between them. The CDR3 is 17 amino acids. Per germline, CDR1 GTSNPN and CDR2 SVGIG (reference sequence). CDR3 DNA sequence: TGTGCCTGGAGTGTTCTCCGTCATAGCGCTGGGGCCAACGTCCTGACTTTC. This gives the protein CAWSVLRHSAGANVLTF.

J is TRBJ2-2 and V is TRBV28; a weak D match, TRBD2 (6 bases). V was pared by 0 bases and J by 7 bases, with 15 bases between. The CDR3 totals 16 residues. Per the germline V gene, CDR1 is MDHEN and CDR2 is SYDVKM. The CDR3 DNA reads TGTGCCAGCAGTTTATGGGGTTCTAGCGCAGGCGGGGAGCTGTTTTTT. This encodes CASSLWGSSAGGELFF.

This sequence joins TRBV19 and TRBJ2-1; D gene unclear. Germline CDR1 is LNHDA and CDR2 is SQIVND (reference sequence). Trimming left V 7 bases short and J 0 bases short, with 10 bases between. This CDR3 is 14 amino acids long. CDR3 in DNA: TGTGCCAGTACCTGGGCTCCCTCCTACAATGAGCAGTTCTTC. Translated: CASTWAPSYNEQFF. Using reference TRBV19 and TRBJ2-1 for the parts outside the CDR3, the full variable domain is DGGITQSPKYLFRKEGQNVTLSCEQNLNHDAMYWYRQDPGQGLRLIYYSQIVNDFQKGDIAEGYSVSREKKESFPLTVTSAQKNPTAFYLCASTWAPSYNEQFFGPGTRLTVL.

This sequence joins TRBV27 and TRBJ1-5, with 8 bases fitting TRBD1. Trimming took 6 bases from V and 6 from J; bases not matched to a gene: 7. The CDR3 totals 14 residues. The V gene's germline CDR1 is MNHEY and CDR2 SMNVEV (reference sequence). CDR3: CASSPGQGFQPQHF. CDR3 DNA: TGTGCCAGCAGCCCAGGACAGGGCTTTCAGCCCCAGCATTTT.

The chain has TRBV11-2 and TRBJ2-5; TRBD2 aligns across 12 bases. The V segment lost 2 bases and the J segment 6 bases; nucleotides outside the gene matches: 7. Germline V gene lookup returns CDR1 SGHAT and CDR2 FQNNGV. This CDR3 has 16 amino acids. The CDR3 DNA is TGTGCCAGCAGCTTACGCGGGACTAGCGGGTCAAAGACCCAGTACTTC. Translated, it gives CASSLRGTSGSKTQYF.

The DNA for the CDR3 is TGTGCCAGCAGGGGGGCAGGGGAGACCCAGTACTTC. Translating it yields CASRGAGETQYF. V is TRBV27 and J is TRBJ2-5; TRBD1 might be the D (6 bases). Trimming took 6 bases from V and 5 from J, leaving 10 bases between them. The CDR3 extends over 12 amino acids. CDR1 is MNHEY, CDR2 SMNVEV, per germline (reference sequence).

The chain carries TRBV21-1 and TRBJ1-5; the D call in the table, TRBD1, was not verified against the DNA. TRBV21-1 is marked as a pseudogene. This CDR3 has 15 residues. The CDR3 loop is CASSKPSGRDQPQHF. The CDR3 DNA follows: TGTGCCAGCAGCAAACCGTCAGGGCGCGATCAGCCCCAGCATTTT.

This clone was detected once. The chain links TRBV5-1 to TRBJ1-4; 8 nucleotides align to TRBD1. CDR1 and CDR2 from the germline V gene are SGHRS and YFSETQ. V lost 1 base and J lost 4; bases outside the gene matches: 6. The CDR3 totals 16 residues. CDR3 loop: CASSLQGAVGNEKLFF. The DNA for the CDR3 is TGCGCCAGCAGCTTGCAGGGGGCGGTCGGTAATGAAAAACTGTTTTTT.

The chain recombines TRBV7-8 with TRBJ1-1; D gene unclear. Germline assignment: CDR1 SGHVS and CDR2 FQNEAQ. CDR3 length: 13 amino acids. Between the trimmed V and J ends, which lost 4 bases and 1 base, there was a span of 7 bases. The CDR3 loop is CASSSYTNTEAFF. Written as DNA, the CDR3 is TGTGCCAGCAGCTCATACACGAACACTGAAGCTTTCTTT.

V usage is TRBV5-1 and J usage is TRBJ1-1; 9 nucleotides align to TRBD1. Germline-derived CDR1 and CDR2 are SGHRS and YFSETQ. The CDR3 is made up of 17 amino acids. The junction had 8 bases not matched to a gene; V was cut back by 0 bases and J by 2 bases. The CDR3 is CASSLAPPGQGNTEAFF. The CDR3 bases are TGCGCCAGCAGCTTGGCGCCGCCGGGACAGGGAAACACTGAAGCTTTCTTT.

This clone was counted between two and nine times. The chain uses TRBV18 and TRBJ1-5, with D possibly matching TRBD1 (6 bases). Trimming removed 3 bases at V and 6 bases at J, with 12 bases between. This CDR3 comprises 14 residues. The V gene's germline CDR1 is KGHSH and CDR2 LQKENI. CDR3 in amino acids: CASSPDTGSQPQHF. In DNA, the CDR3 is TGTGCCAGCTCACCGGATACAGGGTCTCAGCCCCAGCATTTT.

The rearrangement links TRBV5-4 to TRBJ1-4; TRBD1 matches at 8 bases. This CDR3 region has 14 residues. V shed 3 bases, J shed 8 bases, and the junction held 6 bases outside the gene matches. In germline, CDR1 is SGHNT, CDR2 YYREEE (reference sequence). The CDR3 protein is CASSSQGASEKLFF. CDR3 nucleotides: TGTGCCAGCAGCTCCCAGGGGGCTAGCGAAAAACTGTTTTTT.

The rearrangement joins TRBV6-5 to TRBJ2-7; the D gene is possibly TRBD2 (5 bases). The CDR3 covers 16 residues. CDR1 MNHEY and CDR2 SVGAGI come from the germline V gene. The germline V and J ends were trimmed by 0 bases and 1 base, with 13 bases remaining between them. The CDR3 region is CASSYSGPGNSYEQYV. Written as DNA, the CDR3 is TGTGCCAGCAGTTACTCAGGTCCCGGGAATTCCTACGAGCAGTACGTC.

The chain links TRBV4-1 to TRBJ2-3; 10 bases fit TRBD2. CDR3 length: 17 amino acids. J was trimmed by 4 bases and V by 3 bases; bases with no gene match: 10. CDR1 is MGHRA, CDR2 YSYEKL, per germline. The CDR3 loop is CASSHHSAGGTSDTQYF. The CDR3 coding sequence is TGCGCCAGCAGCCATCATTCAGCGGGGGGGACCTCAGATACGCAGTATTTT.

CDR3: CASSVRAWGTEAFF. The DNA for the CDR3 is TGTGCCAGCAGTGTCAGGGCATGGGGCACTGAAGCTTTCTTT. This rearrangement joins TRBV27 to TRBJ1-1, with a weak D call TRBD1 (5 bases). V was pared by 5 bases and J by 4 bases, with 14 bases between. The CDR3 length is 14 residues. Per the germline V gene, CDR1 is MNHEY and CDR2 is SMNVEV (reference sequence).

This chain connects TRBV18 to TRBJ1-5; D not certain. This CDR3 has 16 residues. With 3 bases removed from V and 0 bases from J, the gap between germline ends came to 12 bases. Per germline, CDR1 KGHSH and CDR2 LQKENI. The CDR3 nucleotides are TGTGCCAGCTCACCCTCTTCGGGTTTTAGCAATCAGCCCCAGCATTTT. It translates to CASSPSSGFSNQPQHF.

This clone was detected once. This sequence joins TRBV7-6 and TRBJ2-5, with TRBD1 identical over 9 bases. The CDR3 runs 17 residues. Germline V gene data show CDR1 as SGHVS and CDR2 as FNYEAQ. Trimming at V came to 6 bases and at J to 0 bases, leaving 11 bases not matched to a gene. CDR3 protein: CASRRRPGTGHQETQYF. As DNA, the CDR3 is TGTGCCAGCAGACGGAGGCCAGGGACAGGGCACCAAGAGACCCAGTACTTC.

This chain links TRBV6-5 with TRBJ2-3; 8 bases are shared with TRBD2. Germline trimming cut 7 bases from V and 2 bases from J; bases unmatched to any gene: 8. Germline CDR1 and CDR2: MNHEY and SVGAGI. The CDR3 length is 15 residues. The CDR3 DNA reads TGTGCCAGCACCCTAGCGGGCAACCCCACAGATACGCAGTATTTT. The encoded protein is CASTLAGNPTDTQYF.

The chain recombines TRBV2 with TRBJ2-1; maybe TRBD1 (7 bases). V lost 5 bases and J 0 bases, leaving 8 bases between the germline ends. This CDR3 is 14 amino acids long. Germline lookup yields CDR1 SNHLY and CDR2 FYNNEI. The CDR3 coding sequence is TGTGCCAGCAGTCAGGGGGGCTCCTACAATGAGCAGTTCTTC. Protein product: CASSQGGSYNEQFF.

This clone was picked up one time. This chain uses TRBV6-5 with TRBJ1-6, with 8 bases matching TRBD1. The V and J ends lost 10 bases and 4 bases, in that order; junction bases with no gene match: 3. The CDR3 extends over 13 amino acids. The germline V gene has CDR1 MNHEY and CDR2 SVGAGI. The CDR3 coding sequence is TGTGCCATGCGACAGGGGTATAATTCACCCCTCCACTTT. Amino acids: CAMRQGYNSPLHF.

The CDR3 DNA reads TGTGCCAGCAGTTTATCAATTGGGTTGGGCTCGTCCTACAATGAGCAGTTCTTC. Translating it yields CASSLSIGLGSSYNEQFF. The chain combines TRBV28 with TRBJ2-1; no firm D call. The CDR3 runs 18 residues. In germline, CDR1 is MDHEN, CDR2 SYDVKM. Between the trimmed V and J ends, which lost 1 base and 1 base, there was a span of 17 bases.

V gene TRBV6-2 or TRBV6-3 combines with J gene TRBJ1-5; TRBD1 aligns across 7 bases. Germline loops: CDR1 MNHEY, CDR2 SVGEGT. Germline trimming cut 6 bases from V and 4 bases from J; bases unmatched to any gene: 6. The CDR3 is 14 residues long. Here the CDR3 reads CASSSAQGNQPQHF. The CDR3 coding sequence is TGTGCCAGCAGCTCAGCACAGGGGAATCAGCCCCAGCATTTT.

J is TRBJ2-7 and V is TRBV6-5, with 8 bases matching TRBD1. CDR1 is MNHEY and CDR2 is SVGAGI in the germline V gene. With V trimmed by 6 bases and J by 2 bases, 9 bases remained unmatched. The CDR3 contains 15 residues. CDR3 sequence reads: CASSYDRGGAYEQYF. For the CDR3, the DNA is TGTGCCAGCAGCTATGACAGGGGAGGCGCCTACGAGCAGTACTTC.

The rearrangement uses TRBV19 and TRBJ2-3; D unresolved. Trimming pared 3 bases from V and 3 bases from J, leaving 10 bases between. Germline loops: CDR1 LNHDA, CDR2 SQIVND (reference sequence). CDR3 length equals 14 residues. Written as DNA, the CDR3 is TGTGCCAGTAGTATCGCGGTAGCAACAGATACGCAGTATTTT. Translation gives CASSIAVATDTQYF. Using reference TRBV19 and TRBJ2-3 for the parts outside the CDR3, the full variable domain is DGGITQSPKYLFRKEGQNVTLSCEQNLNHDAMYWYRQDPGQGLRLIYYSQIVNDFQKGDIAEGYSVSREKKESFPLTVTSAQKNPTAFYLCASSIAVATDTQYFGPGTRLTVL.